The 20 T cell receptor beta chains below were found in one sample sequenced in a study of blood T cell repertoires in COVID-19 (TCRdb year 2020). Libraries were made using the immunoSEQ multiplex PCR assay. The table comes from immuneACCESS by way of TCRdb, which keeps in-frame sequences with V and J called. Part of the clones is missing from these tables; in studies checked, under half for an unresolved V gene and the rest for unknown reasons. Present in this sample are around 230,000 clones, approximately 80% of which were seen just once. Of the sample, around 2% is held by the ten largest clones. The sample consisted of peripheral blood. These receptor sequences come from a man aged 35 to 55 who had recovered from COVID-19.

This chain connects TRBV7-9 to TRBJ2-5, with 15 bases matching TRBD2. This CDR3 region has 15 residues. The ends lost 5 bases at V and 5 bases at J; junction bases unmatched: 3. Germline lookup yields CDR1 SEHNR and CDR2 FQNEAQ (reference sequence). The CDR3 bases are TGTGCCAGCAGCCCCGGACTAGCGGGGGGGGAGACCCAGTACTTC. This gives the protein CASSPGLAGGETQYF.

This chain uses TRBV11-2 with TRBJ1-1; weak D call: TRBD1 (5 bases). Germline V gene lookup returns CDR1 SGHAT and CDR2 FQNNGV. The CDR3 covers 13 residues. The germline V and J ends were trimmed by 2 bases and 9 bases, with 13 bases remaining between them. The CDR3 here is CASSLFPHRQAFF. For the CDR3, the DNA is TGTGCCAGCAGCTTATTCCCACACAGGCAAGCTTTCTTT.

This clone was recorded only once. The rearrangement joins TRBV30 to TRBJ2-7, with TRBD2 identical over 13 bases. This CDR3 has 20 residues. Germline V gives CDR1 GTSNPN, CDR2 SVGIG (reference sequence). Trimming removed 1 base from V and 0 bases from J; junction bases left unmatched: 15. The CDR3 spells CAWSGAETSGRAFGSYEQYF. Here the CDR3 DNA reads TGTGCCTGGAGTGGTGCCGAAACTAGCGGGAGGGCCTTTGGCTCCTACGAGCAGTACTTC.

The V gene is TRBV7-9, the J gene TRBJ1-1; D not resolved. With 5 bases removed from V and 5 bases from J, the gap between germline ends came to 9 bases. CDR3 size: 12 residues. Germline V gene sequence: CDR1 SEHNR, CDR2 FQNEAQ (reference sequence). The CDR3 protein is CASSRGETEAFF. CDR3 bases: TGTGCCAGCAGCCGAGGAGAAACTGAAGCTTTCTTT.

The CDR3 DNA reads as TGTGCCAGCAGCTTACTGGGACAGAGCCGGGGGAGCACAGATACGCAGTATTTT. Encoded protein: CASSLLGQSRGSTDTQYF. V usage is TRBV11-2 and J usage is TRBJ2-3, with a tentative D call TRBD1 (7 bases). This CDR3 contains 18 residues. The germline V and J ends were trimmed by 2 bases and 0 bases, with 18 bases remaining between them. Per the germline V gene, CDR1 is SGHAT and CDR2 is FQNNGV.

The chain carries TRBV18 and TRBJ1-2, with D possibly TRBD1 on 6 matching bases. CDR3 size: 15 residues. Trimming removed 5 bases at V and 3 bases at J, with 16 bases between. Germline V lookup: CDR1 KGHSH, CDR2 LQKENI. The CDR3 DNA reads TGTGCCAGCTCATCGGGACTAAGGGGGGACTATGGCTACACCTTC. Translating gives CASSSGLRGDYGYTF.

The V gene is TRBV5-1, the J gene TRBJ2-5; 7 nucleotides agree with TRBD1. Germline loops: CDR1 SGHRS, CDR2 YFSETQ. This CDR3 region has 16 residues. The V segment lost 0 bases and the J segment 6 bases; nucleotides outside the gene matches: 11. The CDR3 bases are TGCGCCAGCAGCTTGGAAATCAGGGGGTTCGCGAAGACCCAGTACTTC. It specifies CASSLEIRGFAKTQYF.

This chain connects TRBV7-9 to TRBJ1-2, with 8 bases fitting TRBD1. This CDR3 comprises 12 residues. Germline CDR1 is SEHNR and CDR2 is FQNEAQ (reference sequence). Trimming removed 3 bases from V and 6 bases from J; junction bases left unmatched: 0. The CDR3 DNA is TGTGCCAGCAGCTTGGACAGGGATGGCTACACCTTC. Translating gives CASSLDRDGYTF.

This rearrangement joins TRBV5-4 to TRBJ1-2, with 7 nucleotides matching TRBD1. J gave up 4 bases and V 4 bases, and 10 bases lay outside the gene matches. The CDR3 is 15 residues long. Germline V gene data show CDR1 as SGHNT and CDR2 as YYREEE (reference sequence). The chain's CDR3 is CASSATGEKGYGYTF. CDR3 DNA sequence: TGTGCCAGCAGCGCCACAGGGGAGAAGGGCTATGGCTACACCTTC.

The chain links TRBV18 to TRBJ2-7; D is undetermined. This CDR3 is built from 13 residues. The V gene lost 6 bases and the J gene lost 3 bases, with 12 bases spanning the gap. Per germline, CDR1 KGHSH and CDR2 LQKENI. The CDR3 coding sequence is TGTGCCAGCTCCGGCGGTCCCAACTACGAGCAGTACTTC. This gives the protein CASSGGPNYEQYF.

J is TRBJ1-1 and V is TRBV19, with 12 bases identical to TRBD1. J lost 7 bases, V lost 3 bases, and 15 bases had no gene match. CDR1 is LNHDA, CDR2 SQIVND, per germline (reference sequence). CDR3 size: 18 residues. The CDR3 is CASSIRGTGGEGRYEAFF. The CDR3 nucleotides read TGTGCCAGTAGTATTCGGGGGACAGGGGGCGAAGGGCGCTATGAAGCTTTCTTT. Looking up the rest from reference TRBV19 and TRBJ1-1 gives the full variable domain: DGGITQSPKYLFRKEGQNVTLSCEQNLNHDAMYWYRQDPGQGLRLIYYSQIVNDFQKGDIAEGYSVSREKKESFPLTVTSAQKNPTAFYLCASSIRGTGGEGRYEAFFGQGTRLTVV.

The CDR3 loop reads CASSDSGDGSTDTQYF. CDR3 in DNA: TGTGCCAGCAGTGACTCAGGAGATGGGAGCACAGATACGCAGTATTTT. The chain joins TRBV6-4 to TRBJ2-3; D is uncertain. Looked up from germline, CDR1 is MRHNA and CDR2 is SNTAGT. The CDR3 consists of 16 residues. V was pared by 0 bases and J by 0 bases, with 10 bases between.

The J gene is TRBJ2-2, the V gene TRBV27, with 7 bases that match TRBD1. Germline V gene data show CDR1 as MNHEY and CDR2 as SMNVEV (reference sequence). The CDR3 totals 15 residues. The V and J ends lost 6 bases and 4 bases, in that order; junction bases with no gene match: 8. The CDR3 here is CASSSTGTATGELFF. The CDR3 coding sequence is TGTGCCAGCAGCTCTACTGGGACAGCCACCGGGGAGCTGTTTTTT.

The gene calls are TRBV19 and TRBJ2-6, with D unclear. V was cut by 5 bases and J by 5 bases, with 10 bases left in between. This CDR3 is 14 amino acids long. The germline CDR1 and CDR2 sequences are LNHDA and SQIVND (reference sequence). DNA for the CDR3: TGTGCCAGTAGTCTACCCTTGAGGGCCAACGTCCTGACTTTC. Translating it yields CASSLPLRANVLTF. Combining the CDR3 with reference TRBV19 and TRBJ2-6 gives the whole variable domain DGGITQSPKYLFRKEGQNVTLSCEQNLNHDAMYWYRQDPGQGLRLIYYSQIVNDFQKGDIAEGYSVSREKKESFPLTVTSAQKNPTAFYLCASSLPLRANVLTFGAGSRLTVL.

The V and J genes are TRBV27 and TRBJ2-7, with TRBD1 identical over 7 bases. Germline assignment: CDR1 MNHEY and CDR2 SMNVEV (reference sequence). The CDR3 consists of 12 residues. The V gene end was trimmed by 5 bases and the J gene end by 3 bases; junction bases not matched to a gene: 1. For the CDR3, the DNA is TGTGCCAGCAGTCGACAGGGCTACGAGCAGTACTTC. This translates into CASSRQGYEQYF.

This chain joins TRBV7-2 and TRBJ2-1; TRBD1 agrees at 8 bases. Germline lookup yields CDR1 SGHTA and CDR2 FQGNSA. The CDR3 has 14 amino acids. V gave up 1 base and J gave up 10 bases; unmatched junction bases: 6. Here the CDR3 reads CASSLEGTGREQFF. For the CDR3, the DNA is TGTGCCAGCAGCTTAGAAGGGACAGGTCGAGAGCAGTTCTTC.

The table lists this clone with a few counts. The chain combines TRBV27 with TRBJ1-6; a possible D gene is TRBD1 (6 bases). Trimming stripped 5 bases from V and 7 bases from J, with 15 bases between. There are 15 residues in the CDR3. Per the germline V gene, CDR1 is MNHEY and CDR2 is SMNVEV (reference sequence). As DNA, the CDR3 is TGTGCCAGCAGTCCACTGGACAGCAAAAATTCACCCCTCCACTTT. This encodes CASSPLDSKNSPLHF.

The CDR3 is CASSPRSGSYEQYF. The CDR3 region has the DNA TGTGCCAGCAGCCCCAGATCGGGTTCCTACGAGCAGTACTTC. The chain is built from TRBV11-3 and TRBJ2-7; the D is unclear. This CDR3 spans 14 amino acids. CDR1 SGHNT and CDR2 YENEEA come from the germline V gene. Trimming cost V 5 bases and J 1 base, with 12 bases left between them.

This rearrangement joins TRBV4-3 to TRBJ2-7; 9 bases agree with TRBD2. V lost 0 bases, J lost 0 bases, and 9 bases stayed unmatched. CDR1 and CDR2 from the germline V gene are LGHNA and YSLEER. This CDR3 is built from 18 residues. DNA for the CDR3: TGCGCCAGCAGCCAAGACCGAAGAGCGGGAGGCTACTCCTACGAGCAGTACTTC. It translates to CASSQDRRAGGYSYEQYF.

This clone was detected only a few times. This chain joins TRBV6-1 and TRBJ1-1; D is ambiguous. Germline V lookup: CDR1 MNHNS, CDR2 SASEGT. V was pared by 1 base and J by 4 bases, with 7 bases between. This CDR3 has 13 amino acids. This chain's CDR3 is CASSEGSLTEAFF. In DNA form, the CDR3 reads TGTGCCAGCAGTGAAGGGAGCCTCACTGAAGCTTTCTTT.